The 2 T cell receptor beta chains listed next were all sequenced from one sample in a study of blood T cell repertoires in COVID-19. TCRdb's table, derived via immunoSEQ multiplex PCR, lists solely in-frame clones and lacks some. The sample has approximately 90,000 clones; around 86% are singletons. Specimen: peripheral blood. The receptors were gathered from an elderly woman with acute or convalescent COVID-19.

The V gene is TRBV2, the J gene TRBJ2-4; 10 nucleotides align to TRBD2. The V gene's germline CDR1 is SNHLY and CDR2 FYNNEI. V was pared by 7 bases and J by 0 bases, with 12 bases of the junction left unmatched. This CDR3 is built from 18 residues. The CDR3 reads CASNGGTSGILAKNIQYF. The CDR3, as DNA: TGTGCCAGCAATGGCGGAACTAGCGGGATCCTAGCCAAAAACATTCAGTACTTC.

This chain joins TRBV4-3 and TRBJ2-7; a possible D gene is TRBD1 (5 bases). V was pared by 0 bases and J by 12 bases, with 15 bases between. This CDR3 has 13 residues. Germline values: CDR1 LGHNA, CDR2 YSLEER. The CDR3 DNA reads TGCGCCAGCAGCCAAGAAGTGTGGCAGGGAAGGTACTTC. Its translation: CASSQEVWQGRYF.